Listed below are T cell receptor beta chains from one sample, sequenced in a study of OX40 agonist ivuxolimab in advanced cancers. This table comes from immunoSEQ multiplex PCR, and its TCRdb copy is limited to in-frame clones, with some not included. The sample has about 69,000 clones, 60% to 85% seen once. The sample in question was CD4+ or CD8+ T cells sorted from blood, obtained in a trial of the OX40 agonist ivuxolimab. The source of these receptors is an adult with an advanced solid tumor such as melanoma, head and neck, liver or kidney cancer. CDR3s include the opening cysteine and the closing phenylalanine or tryptophan. Size is stated for part of the rows, as once, few or many counts, or as a class when the clone is expanded.

j_call,clone_size,v_call,cdr3_aa
TRBJ1-4,NA,TRBV6-1,CASSEGTQLNEKLFF
TRBJ2-1,NA,TRBV14,CASSQERGTEQFF
TRBJ2-7,NA,TRBV9,CASSPRLGAYEQYF
TRBJ2-3,NA,TRBV7-9,CASSLGLAGGDTQYF
TRBJ2-5,NA,TRBV21-1,CASSKALDIQETQYF
TRBJ2-7,NA,TRBV27,CASSSGYSSYEQYF
TRBJ2-3,few,TRBV7-3,CASSPRGGRPDTQYF
TRBJ2-2,NA,TRBV10-1,CASSGGLAGVSTGELFF
TRBJ2-2,NA,TRBV19,CASSIGGRGNTGELFF
TRBJ1-2,NA,TRBV21-1,CASSSPDTLNYGYTF
TRBJ2-2,NA,TRBV5-1,CASSSGTGHHGELFF
TRBJ2-5,NA,TRBV6-5,CASSSLAGVVETQYF
TRBJ1-1,NA,TRBV6-1,CASPTQGETEAFF
TRBJ2-2,NA,TRBV6-5,CASTNRGAGELFF
TRBJ2-3,NA,TRBV7-3,CASSNGLATDTQYF
TRBJ1-4,few,TRBV7-9,CASSPSGGSGEKLFF
TRBJ1-1,NA,TRBV28,CASRVTFVLSEAFF
TRBJ2-3,NA,TRBV11-2,CASSAGQGATDTQYF
TRBJ1-1,NA,TRBV7-9,CASSPDRRRVAFF
TRBJ1-2,NA,TRBV6-4,CASSDTYGYTF
TRBJ1-1,few,TRBV2,CASSLTATSNTEAFF
TRBJ2-1,NA,TRBV5-1,CASNRLNEQFF
TRBJ1-2,NA,TRBV28,CASSPGDRDPNYGYTF
TRBJ2-7,NA,TRBV2,CASSEGAYEQYF
TRBJ2-3,NA,TRBV5-4,CASSLSGGATDTQYF
TRBJ2-7,NA,TRBV5-4,CASSLDSFRAEQYF
TRBJ2-2,once,TRBV7-7,CASSLGRGRTGELFF
TRBJ2-5,NA,TRBV2,CASRRTEQETQYF
TRBJ2-7,NA,TRBV6-5,CASSSAGGDSYEQYF
TRBJ2-6,NA,TRBV6-1,CASSAEWTVSGANVLTF
TRBJ1-6,once,TRBV10-2,CASSESTGRLGQGNSPLHF
TRBJ1-2,once,TRBV7-9,CASSFTGGAGGYTF
TRBJ2-1,NA,TRBV19,CASTTGTGSSYNEQFF
TRBJ2-1,NA,TRBV19,CASSQNPPEQRSEQFF
TRBJ2-5,NA,TRBV19,CASSNLQKAGETQYF
TRBJ2-6,NA,TRBV7-8,CASSLAGYGANVLTF
TRBJ1-2,NA,TRBV11-2,CASSLDQGWDGYTF
TRBJ1-4,NA,TRBV19,CASSPLGQWSEKLFF
TRBJ2-4,NA,TRBV19,CASSIGAGVAKNIQYF
TRBJ1-1,NA,TRBV28,CASSSPSTGTEAFF
TRBJ2-1,NA,TRBV7-2,CASSPIAGASYNEQFF